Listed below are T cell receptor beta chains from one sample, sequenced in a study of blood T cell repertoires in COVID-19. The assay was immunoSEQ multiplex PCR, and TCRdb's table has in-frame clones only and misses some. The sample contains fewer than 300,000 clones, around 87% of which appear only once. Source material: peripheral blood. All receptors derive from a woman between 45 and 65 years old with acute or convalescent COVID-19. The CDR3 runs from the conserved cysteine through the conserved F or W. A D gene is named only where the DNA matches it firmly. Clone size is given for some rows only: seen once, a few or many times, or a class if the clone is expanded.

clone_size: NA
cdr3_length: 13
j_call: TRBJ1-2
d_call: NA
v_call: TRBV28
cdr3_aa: CASSPGSSNGYTF
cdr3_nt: TGTGCCAGCAGTCCCGGGTCTTCAAATGGCTACACCTTC

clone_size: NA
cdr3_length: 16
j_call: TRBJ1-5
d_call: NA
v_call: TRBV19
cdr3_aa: CASSIDLTRENQPQHF
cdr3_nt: TGTGCCAGTAGTATAGATCTTACCAGGGAAAATCAGCCCCAGCATTTT

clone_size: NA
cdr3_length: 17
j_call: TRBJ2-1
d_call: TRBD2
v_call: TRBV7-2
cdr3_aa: CASSLGGWREFENEQFF
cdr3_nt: TGTGCCAGCAGCTTAGGGGGCTGGCGGGAGTTTGAGAATGAGCAGTTCTTC

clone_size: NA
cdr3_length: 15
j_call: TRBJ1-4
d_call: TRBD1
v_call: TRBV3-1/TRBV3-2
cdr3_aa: CASSRQGAGDEKLFF
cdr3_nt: TGTGCCAGCAGCCGCCAGGGGGCAGGGGATGAAAAACTGTTTTTT

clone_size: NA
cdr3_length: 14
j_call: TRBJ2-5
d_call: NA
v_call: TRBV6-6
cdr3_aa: CASSSASAQETQYF
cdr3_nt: TGTGCCAGCAGTTCCGCCAGCGCACAAGAGACCCAGTACTTC

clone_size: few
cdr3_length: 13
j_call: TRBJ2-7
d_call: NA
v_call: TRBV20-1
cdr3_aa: CSASPGAIYEQYF
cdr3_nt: TGCAGTGCTAGTCCAGGGGCTATCTACGAGCAGTACTTC

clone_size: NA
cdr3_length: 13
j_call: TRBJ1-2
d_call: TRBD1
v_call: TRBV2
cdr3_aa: CASSGQGVEGYTF
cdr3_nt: TGTGCCAGCAGTGGGCAGGGGGTGGAGGGCTACACCTTC

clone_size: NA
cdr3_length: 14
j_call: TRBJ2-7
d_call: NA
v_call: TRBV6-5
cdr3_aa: CASSLRTNSYEQYF
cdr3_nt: TGTGCCAGCAGTTTAAGGACAAACTCCTACGAGCAGTACTTC

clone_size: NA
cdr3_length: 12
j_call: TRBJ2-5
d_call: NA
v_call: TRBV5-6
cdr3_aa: CASSRVGGTQYF
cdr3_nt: TGTGCCAGCAGCCGAGTAGGGGGAACCCAGTACTTC

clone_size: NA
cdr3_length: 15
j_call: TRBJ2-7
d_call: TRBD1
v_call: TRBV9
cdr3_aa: CASSVATGGFYEQYF
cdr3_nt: TGTGCCAGCAGCGTAGCGACAGGGGGCTTCTACGAGCAGTACTTC

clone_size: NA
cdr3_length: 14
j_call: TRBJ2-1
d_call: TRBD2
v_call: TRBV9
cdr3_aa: CASSVVGLGGEQFF
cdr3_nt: TGTGCCAGCAGCGTAGTGGGACTAGGGGGTGAGCAGTTCTTC